This is a list of T cell receptor beta chains from one sample in a study of T-cell memory formation after mild COVID-19. TCRdb re-called the 5' RACE reads through MiXCR, storing one row per CDR3 protein. The table records fewer than 350,000 distinct CDR3 sequences, about a sixth of them present only once. The sequencing sample was made of PBMCs or a T cell subset sorted from them (not recorded which). These receptors all come from a man aged 18 to 30 who had mild COVID-19 (a few samples of this study predate the infection). Cell type and time point are not known. The CDR3 runs from the conserved cysteine through the conserved F or W. Each record gives: clone size, J gene, V gene, D gene, CDR3 DNA, CDR3 protein. A D gene is named only where the DNA matches it firmly. Not every row has a clone size; where given, it reads once, few, many or a size class.

abundance: once
j_gene: TRBJ2-5
v_gene: TRBV20-1
d_gene: TRBD2
CDR3nt: TGCAGTGCTAGTCGCGTTCGGGGGGGTGCAGAGACCCAGTACTTC
CDR3aa: CSASRVRGGAETQYF

abundance: -
j_gene: TRBJ1-1
v_gene: TRBV6-4
d_gene: TRBD1
CDR3nt: TGTGCCAGCAGCGCGGACAGGGCTGGAACTGAAGCTTTCTTT
CDR3aa: CASSADRAGTEAFF

abundance: -
j_gene: TRBJ1-2
v_gene: TRBV5-1
d_gene: -
CDR3nt: TGCGCCAGCAGCTTTTCGAGCTTGGAAAACTATGGCTACACCTTC
CDR3aa: CASSFSSLENYGYTF

abundance: -
j_gene: TRBJ2-5
v_gene: TRBV27
d_gene: -
CDR3nt: TGTGCCAGCAGTGACCTCGGTGGGCTAGGGAGAGAGACCCAGTACTTC
CDR3aa: CASSDLGGLGRETQYF

abundance: -
j_gene: TRBJ2-6
v_gene: TRBV6-5
d_gene: -
CDR3nt: TGTGCCAGCAGTTATGGCAGGGGCAGCTCTGGGGCCAACGTCCTGACTTTC
CDR3aa: CASSYGRGSSGANVLTF

abundance: -
j_gene: TRBJ1-4
v_gene: TRBV7-8
d_gene: -
CDR3nt: TGTGCCAGCAGCTTAGCCAGCCGGCCCGGGGAAAAACTGTTTTTT
CDR3aa: CASSLASRPGEKLFF

abundance: -
j_gene: TRBJ2-7
v_gene: TRBV20-1
d_gene: TRBD1
CDR3nt: TGCAGTGCTATCGGGACAGGGGACCACGAGCAGTACTTC
CDR3aa: CSAIGTGDHEQYF

abundance: -
j_gene: TRBJ1-3
v_gene: TRBV12-3/TRBV12-4
d_gene: -
CDR3nt: TGTGCCAGCAGCCCCGATCGCTCTGGAAACACCATATATTTT
CDR3aa: CASSPDRSGNTIYF

abundance: many
j_gene: TRBJ1-1
v_gene: TRBV5-1
d_gene: TRBD1
CDR3nt: TGCGCCAGCAGCAGAGGGGACAGGGTGACGGACACTGAAGCTTTCTTT
CDR3aa: CASSRGDRVTDTEAFF

abundance: -
j_gene: TRBJ2-5
v_gene: TRBV20-1
d_gene: TRBD1
CDR3nt: TGCAGTGCTCGACCAGGACAGGGGAAAGGGACCCAGTACTTC
CDR3aa: CSARPGQGKGTQYF